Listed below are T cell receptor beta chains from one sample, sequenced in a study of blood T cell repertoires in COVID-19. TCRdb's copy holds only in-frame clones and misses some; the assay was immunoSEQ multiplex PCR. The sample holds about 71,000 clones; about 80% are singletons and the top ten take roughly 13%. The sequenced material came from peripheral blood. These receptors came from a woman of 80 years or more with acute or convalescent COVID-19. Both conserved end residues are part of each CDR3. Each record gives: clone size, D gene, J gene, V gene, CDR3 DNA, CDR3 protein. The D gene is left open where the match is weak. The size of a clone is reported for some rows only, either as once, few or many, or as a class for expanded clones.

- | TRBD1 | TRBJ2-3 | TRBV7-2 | TGTGCCAGCAGCCAAGACAGGGTTAGCACAGATACGCAGTATTTT | CASSQDRVSTDTQYF
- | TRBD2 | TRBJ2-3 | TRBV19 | TGTGCCAGTAGTATAAATAGCGGGAGGGGGACAGATACGCAGTATTTT | CASSINSGRGTDTQYF
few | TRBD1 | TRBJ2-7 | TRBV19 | TGTGCCAGTAGTATAGCGACTGGGACAGCGGCCTACGAGCAGTACTTC | CASSIATGTAAYEQYF
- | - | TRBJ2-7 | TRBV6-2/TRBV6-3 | TGTGCCAGCAGCCCCCGTAGGGGGACCTACGAGCAGTACTTC | CASSPRRGTYEQYF
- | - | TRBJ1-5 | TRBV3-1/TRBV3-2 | TGTGCCAGCAGTAAGCGGGGCCCCAATCAGCCCCAGCATTTT | CASSKRGPNQPQHF
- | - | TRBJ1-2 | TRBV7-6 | TGTGCCAGCAGCTTAGGGACAAAGCCCGGCTACACCTTC | CASSLGTKPGYTF
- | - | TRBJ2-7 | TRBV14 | TGTGCCAGCAGCCAGACAGGTTTCTACGAGCAGTACTTC | CASSQTGFYEQYF
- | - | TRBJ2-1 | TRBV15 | TGTGCCACCAGCAGAGACGGCGGTAACAATGAGCAGTTCTTC | CATSRDGGNNEQFF
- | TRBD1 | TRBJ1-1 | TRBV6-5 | TGTGCCAGCAGTTCGAGGGGGCGACGCACTGAAGCTTTCTTT | CASSSRGRRTEAFF
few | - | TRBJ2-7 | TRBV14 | TGTGCCAGCAGCCAAGTCCGCTCCCCTATCGGGAACGAGCAGTACTTC | CASSQVRSPIGNEQYF
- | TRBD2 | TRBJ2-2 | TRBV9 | TGTGCCAGCAGCGTAAACCCAGGACTAGCGGTTCTAGGGAGCACCGGGGAGCTGTTTTTT | CASSVNPGLAVLGSTGELFF
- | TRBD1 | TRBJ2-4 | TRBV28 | TGTGCCAGCAGTACTTGGACAGGTGGAGCCAAAAACATTCAGTACTTC | CASSTWTGGAKNIQYF
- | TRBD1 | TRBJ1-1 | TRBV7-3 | TGTGCCAGCAGCTTAGGGACAGGGCCCACTGAAGCTTTCTTT | CASSLGTGPTEAFF
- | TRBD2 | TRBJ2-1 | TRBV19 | TGTGCCACTGGGGGACTAGCGGGAAGTAAGTTTGAGCAGTTCTTC | CATGGLAGSKFEQFF
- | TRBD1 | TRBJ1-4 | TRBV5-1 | TGCGCCAGCAGCTTGGAAGGGGGCGGTCATGAAAAACTGTTTTTT | CASSLEGGGHEKLFF
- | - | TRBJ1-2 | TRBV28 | TGTGCCAGCAGTTTGGGCAATAACTATGGCTACACCTTC | CASSLGNNYGYTF
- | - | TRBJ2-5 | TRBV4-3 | TGCGCCAGCAGCCAGGGAGTCACCGGGCCCCGTGTGGAGACCCAGTACTTC | CASSQGVTGPRVETQYF
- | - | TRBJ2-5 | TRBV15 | TGTGCCACCAGCAGAGCCTACGACCAAGAGACCCAGTACTTC | CATSRAYDQETQYF
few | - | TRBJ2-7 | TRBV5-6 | TGTGCCAGCAGCGCGGGGCCCAGCGGATACGAGCAGTACTTC | CASSAGPSGYEQYF
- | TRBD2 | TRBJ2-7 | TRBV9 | TGTGCCAGCAGCGCAACTAGCGGGAGGGCCTCCGAGCAGTACTTC | CASSATSGRASEQYF
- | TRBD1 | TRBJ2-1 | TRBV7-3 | TGTGCCAGCAGCTTGACAGGGGCTTACAATGAGCAGTTCTTC | CASSLTGAYNEQFF
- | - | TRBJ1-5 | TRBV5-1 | TGCGCCAGCAGCCCCGAGGGAGGGAACCAGCCCCAGCATTTT | CASSPEGGNQPQHF
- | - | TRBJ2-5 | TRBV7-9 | TGTGCCAGCAGCCCTTGGACAAACCAAGAGACCCAGTACTTC | CASSPWTNQETQYF
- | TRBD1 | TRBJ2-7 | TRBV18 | TGTGCCAGCTCACAACTGGACAGGGTAGACTACGAGCAGTACTTC | CASSQLDRVDYEQYF
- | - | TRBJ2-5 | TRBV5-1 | TGCGCCAGCAGCTTGGAAACAGGGTCAGAGACCCAGTACTTC | CASSLETGSETQYF
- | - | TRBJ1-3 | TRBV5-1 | TGCGCCAGCAGCTTGACCGGGGCTGGAAACACCATATATTTT | CASSLTGAGNTIYF
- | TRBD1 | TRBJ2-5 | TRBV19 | TGTGCCAGTAGTCCTCGCGGACAGGGCCTCCAAGAGACCCAGTACTTC | CASSPRGQGLQETQYF
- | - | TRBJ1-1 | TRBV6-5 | TGTGCCAGCAGTTACGTGGCCGTCGCTACTGAAGCTTTCTTT | CASSYVAVATEAFF
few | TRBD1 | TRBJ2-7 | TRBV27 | TGTGCCAGCCTCTCCGCAGGACAGGGTTCCTACGAGCAGTACTTC | CASLSAGQGSYEQYF